The following is a T cell receptor (beta chain) sequence with its context. Its target is not known. Time point meaning: baseline pretreatment blood. The treatment here: 15 Gy SBRT to primary tumor, nephrectomy 4 weeks later. The sample comes from a study of radiation and T cells in renal cell carcinoma. Study-wide context: Nephrectomy followed 15 Gy stereotactic body radiation by 4 weeks.

Using immunoSEQ multiplex PCR, the repertoire was profiled, and TCRdb retains in-frame clones only, with some absent. This repertoire shows around 46,000 clones, around 83% found once; its top ten account for 30% to 35%. CDR3 length: 11 amino acids. Trimming stripped 1 base from V and 11 bases from J, with 11 bases between. Germline V gives CDR1 DFQATT, CDR2 SNEGSKA (reference sequence). Study-wide findings and caveats: In blood, top tumor clones expanded by 2 weeks, shrinking by 4. Without pretreatment biopsies, baseline tumor clonotype presence was undetermined.

The receptor comes from a woman in her 70s with renal cell carcinoma. Here the sequenced sample was blood, taken from a patient whose treatment included radiotherapy and nephrectomy. V usage is TRBV20-1 and J usage is TRBJ1-1, with D possibly matching TRBD1 (6 bases). Here the CDR3 reads CSARAGRGAFF. The CDR3 DNA reads TGCAGTGCTAGAGCGGGGAGGGGGGCTTTCTTT.